What follows are 21 T cell receptor beta chains derived from one specimen sequenced in a study of T cells in Graves' hyperthyroidism and ophthalmopathy. TCR beta CDR3 regions were amplified from RNA. HTBI primers were the set used in a first-round RT-PCR of the TCR CDR3. TCRdb used MiXCR to reprocess the multiplex PCR reads, holding one entry per CDR3 protein. The table shows a few hundred thousand distinct CDR3 sequences, with roughly 15% occurring only once. The sample consisted of blood. Source of these receptors: a woman aged 60 to 75 with Graves' ophthalmopathy.

This clonotype was counted between two and nine times. The V gene is TRBV19, the J gene TRBJ2-5, with D tentatively TRBD1 (6 bases). Deletions cut 5 bases from V and 4 bases from J, with 23 bases between. The CDR3 extends over 17 amino acids. Per the germline V gene, CDR1 is LNHDA and CDR2 is SQIVND (reference sequence). CDR3 sequence (DNA): TGTGCCAGTAGTTTCTCCTGGGACATCGGAGGTGGAGAGACCCAGTACTTC. The encoded protein is CASSFSWDIGGGETQYF.

This clonotype was found many times. CDR3 residues: CASSYSGLAGYNEQFF. Written as DNA, the CDR3 is TGCGCCAGCAGCTACTCGGGACTAGCGGGCTACAATGAGCAGTTCTTC. This chain connects TRBV5-1 to TRBJ2-1; TRBD2 aligns across 12 bases. J was trimmed by 3 bases and V by 3 bases; bases with no gene match: 4. Germline V lookup: CDR1 SGHRS, CDR2 YFSETQ. This CDR3 spans 16 amino acids.

This clonotype came up many times. This chain links TRBV20-1 with TRBJ2-7; a possible D gene is TRBD2 (6 bases). Germline loops: CDR1 DFQATT, CDR2 SNEGSKA (reference sequence). The ends were cut back, 3 bases at V and 0 bases at J, with 12 bases in the middle. CDR3 length: 14 residues. The CDR3 region has the DNA TGCAGTGCTAGGGGGGAGGACGGCTCCTACGAGCAGTACTTC. Its protein product is CSARGEDGSYEQYF.

This clonotype was counted at least ten times. V is TRBV7-2 and J is TRBJ2-3; 8 bases match TRBD2. The germline V gene has CDR1 SGHTA and CDR2 FQGNSA. V dropped 4 bases and J dropped 5; count of bases not matched to a gene: 11. The CDR3 length is 16 residues. The DNA of the CDR3 is TGTGCCAGCAGCTACCTCACGGGGCTAGCGGGAGATACGCAGTATTTT. It codes for CASSYLTGLAGDTQYF.

This chain uses TRBV28 with TRBJ2-3, with 10 nucleotides matching TRBD2. Germline V gene sequence: CDR1 MDHEN, CDR2 SYDVKM. Germline trimming cut 1 base from V and 6 bases from J; bases unmatched to any gene: 4. The CDR3 spans 15 residues. The CDR3 is CASSLFLAGADTQYF. CDR3 nucleotide sequence: TGTGCCAGCAGTTTATTCCTAGCGGGAGCTGATACGCAGTATTTT.

The genes are TRBV7-2 and TRBJ1-5; 7 bases are shared with TRBD1. Germline V gene lookup returns CDR1 SGHTA and CDR2 FQGNSA. The CDR3 totals 14 residues. J was trimmed by 5 bases and V by 3 bases; bases with no gene match: 4. In DNA form, the CDR3 reads TGTGCCAGCAGCTTGACAGGGTGGGATCAGCCCCAGCATTTT. Its protein is CASSLTGWDQPQHF. The full variable domain, rest sourced from reference TRBV7-2 and TRBJ1-5, is GAGVSQSPSNKVTEKGKDVELRCDPISGHTALYWYRQSLGQGLEFLIYFQGNSAPDKSGLPSDRFSAERTGGSVSTLTIQRTQQEDSAVYLCASSLTGWDQPQHFGDGTRLSIL.

This clonotype was counted ten times or more. The chain has TRBV5-1 and TRBJ2-6; D unresolved. Germline assignment: CDR1 SGHRS and CDR2 YFSETQ. The CDR3 extends over 15 amino acids. V lost 2 bases and J lost 4, with 10 bases in between. In DNA, the CDR3 is TGCGCCAGCAGCTTCCAAGTCGGCGGGGCCAACGTCCTGACTTTC. Residues: CASSFQVGGANVLTF.

The J gene is TRBJ2-7, the V gene TRBV5-1, with no clear D. This CDR3 is built from 13 residues. The germline V gene encodes CDR1 SGHRS and CDR2 YFSETQ. The V gene lost 1 base and the J gene lost 4 bases, with 9 bases spanning the gap. The CDR3 DNA follows: TGCGCCAGCAGCTTGATAGAAGAATACGAGCAGTACTTC. Protein product: CASSLIEEYEQYF.

The chain is built from TRBV28 and TRBJ2-3; TRBD1 aligns across 10 bases. Germline trimming cut 5 bases from V and 4 bases from J; bases unmatched to any gene: 6. This CDR3 contains 15 residues. Germline V gene data show CDR1 as MDHEN and CDR2 as SYDVKM. CDR3 protein: CASSAPGQGSDTQYF. The DNA of the CDR3 is TGTGCCAGCAGTGCCCCGGGACAGGGGTCAGATACGCAGTATTTT.

This clonotype has at least ten counts. In DNA, the CDR3 is TGTGCCAGCAGCTTGGGGGCTGCCGGCCTAAACTCCTACAATGAGCAGTTCTTC. Protein sequence: CASSLGAAGLNSYNEQFF. V and J are TRBV7-2 and TRBJ2-1, with D possibly TRBD1 on 6 matching bases. The CDR3 consists of 18 residues. Germline-derived CDR1 and CDR2 are SGHTA and FQGNSA. Between the trimmed V and J ends, which lost 3 bases and 0 bases, there was a span of 18 bases.

This clonotype was seen only a few times. The chain combines TRBV27 with TRBJ1-2; D possibly corresponds to TRBD1 (5 bases). The CDR3 is 15 residues long. Looked up from germline, CDR1 is MNHEY and CDR2 is SMNVEV (reference sequence). With 5 bases removed from V and 4 bases from J, the gap between germline ends came to 17 bases. The CDR3 here is CASSSGRGRIYGYTF. CDR3 sequence (DNA): TGTGCCAGCAGTAGCGGGCGGGGCCGCATCTATGGCTACACCTTC.

The J gene is TRBJ2-3, the V gene TRBV20-1; a weak D match, TRBD1 (5 bases). V gave up 5 bases and J gave up 3 bases, with 15 bases separating them. This CDR3 contains 14 residues. Germline-derived CDR1 and CDR2 are DFQATT and SNEGSKA (reference sequence). The CDR3 nucleotides are TGCAGTGCTGGCGACCCCCAGGGTACAGATACGCAGTATTTT. Its protein product is CSAGDPQGTDTQYF.

This chain joins TRBV28 and TRBJ2-6; D gene unclear. This CDR3 has 14 residues. Trimming pared 8 bases from V and 0 bases from J, leaving 8 bases between. CDR1 and CDR2 (germline): MDHEN, SYDVKM. The CDR3 region is CASGSFSGANVLTF. The CDR3 DNA reads TGTGCCAGCGGTAGCTTCTCTGGGGCCAACGTCCTGACTTTC.

This clonotype showed up just a few times. The junction departs from germline at one end; a sequencing error may be responsible. The rearrangement joins TRBV12-3 or TRBV12-4 to TRBJ2-2, with 8 bases that match TRBD2. The CDR3 has 14 residues. CDR3 in amino acids: CASGLRSGGGELFF. As DNA, the CDR3 is TGTGCCAGCGGTTTGCGGAGCGGGGGCGGGGAGCTGTTTTTT.

This clonotype was picked up many times. This chain connects TRBV28 to TRBJ1-5, with D perhaps matching TRBD1 (6 bases). Germline-derived CDR1 and CDR2 are MDHEN and SYDVKM. V was cut by 2 bases and J by 6 bases, with 17 bases left in between. The CDR3 is 16 amino acids. The CDR3 region has the DNA TGTGCCAGCAGTTTAGGGCCCAGACAGGTCACTCAGCCCCAGCATTTT. It yields the protein CASSLGPRQVTQPQHF.

On this clonotype: This may be a read error: a much more frequent sequence differs by one nucleotide. The J gene is TRBJ2-7, the V gene TRBV2; tentative D call: TRBD1 (6 bases). The V and J ends lost 7 bases and 2 bases respectively, with 12 bases between them. Per germline, CDR1 SNHLY and CDR2 FYNNEI. The CDR3 is 13 residues long. The CDR3 spells CASNGQGPYEQYF. The CDR3 region has the DNA TGTGCCAGCAACGGGCAGGGGCCCTACGAGCAGTACTTC.

The V and J genes are TRBV4-1 and TRBJ2-1, with D possibly being TRBD2 (6 bases). This CDR3 has 16 amino acids. V was shortened by 3 bases and J by 8 bases, with 20 bases between the two germline ends. CDR1 and CDR2 from the germline V gene are MGHRA and YSYEKL. CDR3 region: CASSHHRRAEGDEQFF. DNA for the CDR3: TGCGCCAGCAGCCATCACCGGAGGGCCGAGGGCGATGAGCAGTTCTTC.

J is TRBJ2-7 and V is TRBV6-1; 10 bases are a match to TRBD2. J lost 3 bases, V lost 5 bases, and 4 bases had no gene match. There are 14 residues in the CDR3. CDR1 is MNHNS and CDR2 is SASEGT in the germline V gene. This chain's CDR3 is CASSSLAGDYEQYF. CDR3 coding DNA: TGTGCCAGCAGTTCGCTAGCGGGGGACTACGAGCAGTACTTC.

This clonotype was seen repeatedly, ten times or more. The chain has TRBV2 and TRBJ2-3; the match to TRBD1 covers 12 bases. This CDR3 is built from 15 residues. V was clipped by 6 bases and J by 4 bases; unmatched bases: 5. The germline CDR1 and CDR2 sequences are SNHLY and FYNNEI. The CDR3 here is CASSAGTGGPDTQYF. In DNA form, the CDR3 reads TGTGCCAGCAGCGCCGGGACAGGGGGCCCAGATACGCAGTATTTT.

This clonotype was seen repeatedly, ten times or more. The chain joins TRBV12-3 or TRBV12-4 to TRBJ2-5; D gene uncertain. V was cut by 3 bases and J by 1 base, with 12 bases left in between. This CDR3 has 15 residues. The CDR3 coding sequence is TGTGCCAGCAGTTTCTGGCGCGTAGGCCAAGAGACCCAGTACTTC. It translates to CASSFWRVGQETQYF.

The chain links TRBV19 to TRBJ1-1; D is uncertain. From germline, CDR1 is LNHDA and CDR2 SQIVND (reference sequence). The germline V and J ends were trimmed by 1 base and 11 bases, with 14 bases remaining between them. The CDR3 runs 13 residues. The CDR3 DNA reads TGTGCCAGTAGTATAGCCCTCCGGCAGCCGGCTTTCTTT. Protein product: CASSIALRQPAFF.